This T cell receptor (beta chain) came from a study of radiotherapy plus CTLA-4 blockade in lung cancer. In the study overall: Across the patients, objective responses occurred in 18%, and disease control in roughly 30%. Study-level results: Reports state that early shifts in blood T cell clones, with interferon-beta, best predicted response. In blood, TCR clones derived from the tumor expanded after radiotherapy plus ipilimumab.

Germline CDR1 is SGHDT and CDR2 is YYEEEE. This CDR3 contains 14 residues. V shed 3 bases and J shed 4 bases, with 13 bases lying between them. On this clone: Its antigen remains unknown.

Clones were sequenced by immunoSEQ multiplex PCR, and TCRdb holds only the in-frame ones, with some missing. Of 34,000 or so clones in the sample, roughly four fifths were seen once. V is TRBV5-6 and J is TRBJ1-1; D is possibly TRBD1 (6 bases). The origin of this receptor is a human donor with non-small cell lung cancer that progressed on radiotherapy plus ipilimumab. The material was peripheral blood, obtained from a patient treated with radiotherapy plus ipilimumab. CDR3 region: CASSSQGFGTEAFF. CDR3 bases: TGTGCCAGCAGCTCACAGGGATTTGGCACTGAAGCTTTCTTT.